There are many counts of the clone carrying this TCR beta chain. This specimen comes from a study of T-cell memory formation after mild COVID-19. Study summary: In these data, TCR clusters were largely donor specific.

Germline CDR1 SGHRS, CDR2 YFSETQ. This CDR3 region has 16 residues. The V gene lost 0 bases and the J gene lost 6 bases, with 17 bases spanning the gap. From 5'RACE with constant-segment primers came TCR alpha and TCR beta cDNA libraries that carried sample barcodes and UMIs. TCRdb processed the 5' RACE reads anew with MiXCR; each CDR3 protein has one entry. The table lists roughly 200,000 distinct CDR3 sequences, about 9.2% of them singletons. The sequence came from a man aged 18-30 years who had mild COVID-19 (a few samples of this study predate the infection). Cell type and time point are not known. Sample: PBMCs or a T cell subset sorted from them (not recorded which). The chain couples TRBV5-1 to TRBJ2-3; D is undetermined. For the CDR3, the DNA is TGCGCCAGCAGCTTGGGAGGAACGGAGTTGATGGATACGCAGTATTTT. Translating gives CASSLGGTELMDTQYF.